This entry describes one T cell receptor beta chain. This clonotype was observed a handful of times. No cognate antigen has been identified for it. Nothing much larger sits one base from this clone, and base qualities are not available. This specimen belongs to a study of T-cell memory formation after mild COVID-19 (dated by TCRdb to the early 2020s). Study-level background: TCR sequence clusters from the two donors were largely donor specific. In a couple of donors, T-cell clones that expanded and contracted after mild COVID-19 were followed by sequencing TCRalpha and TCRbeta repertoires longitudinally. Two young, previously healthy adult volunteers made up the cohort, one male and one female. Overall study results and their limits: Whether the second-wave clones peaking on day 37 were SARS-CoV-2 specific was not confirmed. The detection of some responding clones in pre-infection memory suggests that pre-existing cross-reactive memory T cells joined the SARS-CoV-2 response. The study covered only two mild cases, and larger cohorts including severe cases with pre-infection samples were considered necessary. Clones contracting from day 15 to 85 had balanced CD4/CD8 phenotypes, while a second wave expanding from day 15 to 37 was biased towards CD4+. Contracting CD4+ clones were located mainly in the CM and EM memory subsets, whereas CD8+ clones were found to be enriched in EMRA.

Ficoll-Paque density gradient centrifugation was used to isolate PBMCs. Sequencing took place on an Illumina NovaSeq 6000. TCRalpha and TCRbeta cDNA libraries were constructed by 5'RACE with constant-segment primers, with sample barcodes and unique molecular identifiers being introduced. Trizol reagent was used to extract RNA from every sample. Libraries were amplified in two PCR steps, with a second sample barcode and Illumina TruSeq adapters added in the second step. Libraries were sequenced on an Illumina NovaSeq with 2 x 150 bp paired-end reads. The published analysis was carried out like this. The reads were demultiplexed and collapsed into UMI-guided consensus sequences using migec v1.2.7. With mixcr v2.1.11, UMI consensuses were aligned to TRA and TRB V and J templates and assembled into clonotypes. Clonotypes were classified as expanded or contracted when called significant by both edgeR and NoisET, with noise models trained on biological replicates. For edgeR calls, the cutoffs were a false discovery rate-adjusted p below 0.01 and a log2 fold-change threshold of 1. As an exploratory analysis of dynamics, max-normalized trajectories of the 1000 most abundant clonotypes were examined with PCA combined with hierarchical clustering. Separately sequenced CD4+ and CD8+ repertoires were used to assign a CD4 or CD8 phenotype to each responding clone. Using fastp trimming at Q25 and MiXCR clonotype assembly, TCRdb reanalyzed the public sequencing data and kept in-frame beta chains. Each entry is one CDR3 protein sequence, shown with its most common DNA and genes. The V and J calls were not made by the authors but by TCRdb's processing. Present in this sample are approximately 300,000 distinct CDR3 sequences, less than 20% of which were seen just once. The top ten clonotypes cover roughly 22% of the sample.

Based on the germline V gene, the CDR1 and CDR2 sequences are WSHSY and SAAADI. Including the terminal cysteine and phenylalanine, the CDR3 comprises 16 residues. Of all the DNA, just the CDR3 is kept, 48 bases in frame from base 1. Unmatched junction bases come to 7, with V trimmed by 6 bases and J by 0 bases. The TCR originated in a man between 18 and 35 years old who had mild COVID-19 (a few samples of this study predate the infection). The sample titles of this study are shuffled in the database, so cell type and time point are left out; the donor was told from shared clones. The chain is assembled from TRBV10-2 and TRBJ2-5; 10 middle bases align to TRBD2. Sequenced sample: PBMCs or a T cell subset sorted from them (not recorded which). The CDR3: CASRGGSGGDQETQYF. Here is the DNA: TGCGCCAGCAGGGGCGGAAGCGGGGGGGACCAAGAGACCCAGTACTTC.